These 32 T cell receptor beta chains originate from one sample sequenced in a study of blood T cell repertoires in COVID-19 (dated by TCRdb to about 2020). The library relied on the immunoSEQ multiplex PCR assay. TCRdb limited this immuneACCESS table to in-frame rearrangements with V and J called. A share of clones is missing; checked studies link under half to unresolved V genes, and the rest is unexplained. The sample table shows over 90,000 clones, and 85% to 90% are seen once. 3% of the sample comes from the top ten. Sequencing was performed on peripheral blood. The source is a middle-aged man with active or convalescent COVID-19.

The chain has TRBV25-1 and TRBJ2-7; D is unclear. Per germline, CDR1 MGHDK and CDR2 SYGVNS. CDR3 size: 15 residues. The germline V and J ends were trimmed by 1 base and 4 bases, with 14 bases remaining between them. This CDR3 is CASSELVGLRYEQYF. The CDR3 DNA is TGTGCCAGCAGTGAATTGGTGGGTTTGAGGTACGAGCAGTACTTC.

CDR3: CASSYEATRGYTF. The CDR3 DNA reads TGTGCCAGCAGTTACGAGGCAACGAGGGGCTACACCTTC. The J gene is TRBJ1-2, the V gene TRBV6-5; D is uncertain. CDR1 is MNHEY and CDR2 is SVGAGI in the germline V gene. Trimming shortened V by 2 bases and J by 8 bases, and 12 bases separated the two germline ends. The CDR3 spans 13 residues.

This clone occurred a few times. This chain links TRBV7-9 with TRBJ2-5; possible D gene TRBD1, 6 bases. Germline CDR1 SEHNR, CDR2 FQNEAQ (reference sequence). V lost 2 bases and J 2 bases, leaving 15 bases between the germline ends. The CDR3 runs 16 residues. The CDR3 loop is CASSLFRGEGQETQYF. Written as DNA, the CDR3 is TGTGCCAGCAGCTTATTCAGGGGCGAAGGTCAAGAGACCCAGTACTTC. Drawing the rest from reference TRBV7-9 and TRBJ2-5, the complete variable domain is DTGVSQNPRHKITKRGQNVTFRCDPISEHNRLYWYRQTLGQGPEFLTYFQNEAQLEKSRLLSDRFSAERPKGSFSTLEIQRTEQGDSAMYLCASSLFRGEGQETQYFGPGTRLLVL.

The genes are TRBV18 and TRBJ2-5; D call uncertain. V lost 3 bases and J 2 bases, leaving 7 bases between the germline ends. The CDR3 totals 13 residues. The germline V gene has CDR1 KGHSH and CDR2 LQKENI. Here the CDR3 reads CASSPPGQETQYF. The CDR3 DNA reads as TGTGCCAGCTCACCGCCCGGGCAAGAGACCCAGTACTTC.

This chain connects TRBV7-8 to TRBJ1-2, with D perhaps TRBD1 (5 bases). CDR1 is SGHVS and CDR2 is FQNEAQ in the germline V gene. The CDR3 runs 15 residues. Trimming shortened V by 6 bases and J by 7 bases, and 21 bases separated the two germline ends. CDR3 sequence: CASRNGGTNYGGYTF. In DNA form, the CDR3 reads TGTGCCAGCAGGAATGGAGGGACTAACTATGGTGGCTACACCTTC.

The V and J genes are TRBV9 and TRBJ2-5; 8 nucleotides line up with TRBD1. CDR3 size: 15 residues. V lost 0 bases and J lost 4; bases outside the gene matches: 5. Per germline, CDR1 SGDLS and CDR2 YYNGEE. The CDR3 is CASSVATGGRETQYF. CDR3 DNA: TGTGCCAGCAGCGTAGCTACAGGGGGTCGAGAGACCCAGTACTTC.

CDR3 loop: CASSFGDIPVFGYTF. Here the CDR3 DNA reads TGTGCCAGCAGTTTTGGGGACATCCCCGTCTTTGGCTACACCTTC. This sequence joins TRBV28 and TRBJ1-2; TRBD1 might be the D (6 bases). The CDR3 totals 15 residues. V lost 3 bases and J 7 bases, leaving 18 bases between the germline ends. Germline CDR1 and CDR2: MDHEN and SYDVKM.

The V call is TRBV2, the J call TRBJ2-5, with TRBD1 as a possible D gene (6 bases). The CDR3 has 16 residues. Germline lookup yields CDR1 SNHLY and CDR2 FYNNEI. V was pared by 5 bases and J by 3 bases, with 19 bases between. The CDR3 DNA sequence: TGTGCCAGCAGTCTAGGCCCGGTGTCAGGGGAAGAGACCCAGTACTTC. It translates to CASSLGPVSGEETQYF. Full variable domain (rest looked up from reference TRBV2 and TRBJ2-5): EPEVTQTPSHQVTQMGQEVILRCVPISNHLYFYWYRQILGQKVEFLVSFYNNEISEKSEIFDDQFSVERPDGSNFTLKIRSTKLEDSAMYFCASSLGPVSGEETQYFGPGTRLLVL.

A single count supports this clone. J is TRBJ1-5 and V is TRBV7-9; D is undetermined. The CDR3 totals 15 residues. V lost 4 bases and J lost 3, with 13 bases in between. The germline V gene encodes CDR1 SEHNR and CDR2 FQNEAQ (reference sequence). The CDR3 nucleotides are TGTGCCAGCAGCTCGCGTGGAGTGCCCAATCAGCCCCAGCATTTT. Residues: CASSSRGVPNQPQHF.

The V call is TRBV19, the J call TRBJ1-1; 10 nucleotides line up with TRBD1. There are 16 residues in the CDR3. V was clipped by 2 bases and J by 0 bases; unmatched bases: 3. Germline V gene sequence: CDR1 LNHDA, CDR2 SQIVND (reference sequence). CDR3: CASSIPTGGMNTEAFF. The CDR3 DNA is TGTGCCAGTAGTATACCGACAGGGGGCATGAACACTGAAGCTTTCTTT. Complete variable domain (other parts from reference TRBV19 and TRBJ1-1): DGGITQSPKYLFRKEGQNVTLSCEQNLNHDAMYWYRQDPGQGLRLIYYSQIVNDFQKGDIAEGYSVSREKKESFPLTVTSAQKNPTAFYLCASSIPTGGMNTEAFFGQGTRLTVV.

The chain links TRBV4-1 to TRBJ2-5; 7 nucleotides align to TRBD1. V lost 1 base and J lost 1; bases outside the gene matches: 3. There are 15 residues in the CDR3. The germline V gene has CDR1 MGHRA and CDR2 YSYEKL. The CDR3 bases are TGCGCCAGCAGCCAAGCGGGACAGCGCCAAGAGACCCAGTACTTC. This encodes CASSQAGQRQETQYF.

The chain carries TRBV5-5 and TRBJ1-5, with 8 bases matching TRBD1. Germline lookup yields CDR1 SGHKS and CDR2 YYEKEE (reference sequence). The junction had 13 bases not matched to a gene; V was cut back by 3 bases and J by 5 bases. The CDR3 loop spans 17 amino acids. CDR3 region: CASSSGPGGAQDQPQHF. DNA for the CDR3: TGTGCCAGCAGCTCGGGGCCAGGGGGCGCCCAGGATCAGCCCCAGCATTTT. The variable domain in full, completed from reference TRBV5-5 and TRBJ1-5, reads DAGVTQSPTHLIKTRGQQVTLRCSPISGHKSVSWYQQVLGQGPQFIFQYYEKEERGRGNFPDRFSARQFPNYSSELNVNALLLGDSALYLCASSSGPGGAQDQPQHFGDGTRLSIL.

V and J are TRBV11-3 and TRBJ1-5; D unclear. There are 12 residues in the CDR3. V was pared by 5 bases and J by 4 bases, with 6 bases between. Looked up from germline, CDR1 is SGHNT and CDR2 is YENEEA. CDR3 protein: CASSAQNQPQHF. In DNA form, the CDR3 reads TGTGCCAGCAGCGCCCAGAATCAGCCCCAGCATTTT. Drawing the rest from reference TRBV11-3 and TRBJ1-5, the complete variable domain is EAGVVQSPRYKIIEKKQPVAFWCNPISGHNTLYWYLQNLGQGPELLIRYENEEAVDDSQLPKDRFSAERLKGVDSTLKIQPAELGDSAVYLCASSAQNQPQHFGDGTRLSIL.

The chain has TRBV19 and TRBJ2-1; 8 positions agree with TRBD1. The CDR3 totals 14 residues. V shed 4 bases and J 5 bases; nucleotides not matched to a gene: 4. Germline CDR1 and CDR2: LNHDA and SQIVND (reference sequence). For the CDR3, the DNA is TGTGCCAGTAGTACAGGGGGCCAGAACAATGAGCAGTTCTTC. It encodes CASSTGGQNNEQFF.

The table lists this clone with a few counts. The chain has TRBV19 and TRBJ1-1; maybe TRBD1 (6 bases). V was trimmed by 5 bases and J by 0 bases, leaving 10 bases between them. From germline, CDR1 is LNHDA and CDR2 SQIVND (reference sequence). This CDR3 has 14 residues. CDR3 bases: TGTGCCAGTAGTTTACAGGGTCTGAACACTGAAGCTTTCTTT. Its protein product is CASSLQGLNTEAFF.

The chain is built from TRBV11-3 and TRBJ2-7; D gene ambiguous. V shed 2 bases and J shed 2 bases, with 7 bases lying between them. The germline gives CDR1 SGHNT, CDR2 YENEEA. The CDR3 runs 13 residues. This CDR3 is CASSLYGTYEQYF. CDR3 nucleotides: TGTGCCAGCAGCTTATACGGTACCTACGAGCAGTACTTC.

The V gene is TRBV7-2, the J gene TRBJ2-2; D is perhaps TRBD2 (7 bases). Deletions cut 1 base from V and 4 bases from J, with 13 bases between. This CDR3 contains 16 residues. Germline CDR1 is SGHTA and CDR2 is FQGNSA. The CDR3 loop is CASSLGSGGLTGELFF. The DNA for the CDR3 is TGTGCCAGCAGCTTAGGGTCGGGGGGCCTCACCGGGGAGCTGTTTTTT.

The chain recombines TRBV3-1 (or the pseudogene TRBV3-2) with TRBJ1-4, with D possibly matching TRBD1 (6 bases). The germline V gene encodes CDR1 LGHDT and CDR2 YNNKEL (reference sequence). Trimming stripped 4 bases from V and 8 bases from J, with 20 bases between. This CDR3 spans 16 amino acids. This CDR3 reads CASSPLKQGLGEKLFF. DNA for the CDR3: TGTGCCAGCAGCCCACTCAAACAGGGATTGGGGGAAAAACTGTTTTTT.

The genes are TRBV7-9 and TRBJ2-2; 8 bases align to TRBD1. Germline CDR1 and CDR2: SEHNR and FQNEAQ (reference sequence). V lost 2 bases to trimming and J lost 2 bases; unmatched junction nucleotides: 7. The CDR3 runs 17 residues. In DNA form, the CDR3 reads TGTGCCAGCAGCTTATCGCCCGGGACAGGCAACACCGGGGAGCTGTTTTTT. It specifies CASSLSPGTGNTGELFF.

V usage is TRBV6-1 and J usage is TRBJ1-5; D not resolved. The germline V and J ends were trimmed by 1 base and 3 bases, with 16 bases remaining between them. Germline CDR1 MNHNS, CDR2 SASEGT. This CDR3 has 17 residues. The CDR3: CASSEGSASFLNQPQHF. The CDR3 region has the DNA TGTGCCAGCAGTGAAGGAAGCGCGTCGTTTCTCAATCAGCCCCAGCATTTT.

DNA of the CDR3: TGTGCCAGCACCGGGACAGCCGTGTGGAAACTGTTTTTT. It encodes CASTGTAVWKLFF. The chain combines TRBV28 with TRBJ1-4; 7 bases fit TRBD1. After removal of 7 bases from V and 11 bases from J, the junction contained 10 bases not matched to a gene. Germline V gene data show CDR1 as MDHEN and CDR2 as SYDVKM. The CDR3 runs 13 residues. Full variable domain (outside the CDR3, taken from reference TRBV28 and TRBJ1-4): DVKVTQSSRYLVKRTGEKVFLECVQDMDHENMFWYRQDPGLGLRLIYFSYDVKMKEKGDIPEGYSVSREKKERFSLILESASTNQTSMYLCASTGTAVWKLFFGSGTQLSVL.

This CDR3 reads CASSESGLGTYEQYF. The CDR3 coding sequence is TGCGCCAGCAGTGAGTCGGGACTCGGAACCTACGAGCAGTACTTC. This chain links TRBV10-1 with TRBJ2-7; a weak D match, TRBD2 (6 bases). The CDR3 is 15 residues long. V was cut by 0 bases and J by 2 bases, with 11 bases left in between. Per the germline V gene, CDR1 is WNHNN and CDR2 is SYGVQD (reference sequence).

This chain uses TRBV27 with TRBJ2-3; TRBD2 aligns across 9 bases. The V and J ends lost 2 bases and 1 base, in that order; junction bases with no gene match: 1. The CDR3 is 15 amino acids. The germline CDR1 and CDR2 sequences are MNHEY and SMNVEV (reference sequence). The CDR3 protein is CASSLKRGGTDTQYF. CDR3 sequence (DNA): TGTGCCAGCAGTTTAAAGCGGGGGGGCACAGATACGCAGTATTTT.

The rearrangement links TRBV27 to TRBJ2-6; no definite D call. The V and J ends lost 7 bases and 2 bases respectively, with 12 bases between them. CDR3 size: 15 residues. Looked up from germline, CDR1 is MNHEY and CDR2 is SMNVEV (reference sequence). The CDR3 sequence: CASTPGLAGANVLTF. As DNA, the CDR3 is TGTGCCAGCACTCCCGGTCTTGCTGGGGCCAACGTCCTGACTTTC.

The table lists this clone with a count of one. The gene calls are TRBV20-1 and TRBJ1-6; D call uncertain. This CDR3 spans 13 amino acids. Germline CDR1 and CDR2: DFQATT and SNEGSKA (reference sequence). V was shortened by 3 bases and J by 6 bases, with 9 bases between the two germline ends. CDR3 residues: CSASGGSNSPLHF. The CDR3 bases are TGCAGTGCTAGTGGAGGGAGTAATTCACCCCTCCACTTT.

This clone was counted between two and nine times. The V gene is TRBV5-4, the J gene TRBJ2-3, with TRBD2 matching 12 bases. V lost 6 bases and J lost 8; bases outside the gene matches: 13. CDR3 size: 16 residues. Germline V gene sequence: CDR1 SGHNT, CDR2 YYREEE (reference sequence). The CDR3 region is CASTKQTSGGQVTQYF. The CDR3 bases are TGTGCCAGCACCAAACAGACTAGCGGGGGCCAGGTTACGCAGTATTTT.

This chain connects TRBV7-2 to TRBJ2-5, with D possibly TRBD2 on 5 matching bases. The germline V gene encodes CDR1 SGHTA and CDR2 FQGNSA. The CDR3 length is 13 residues. The V gene lost 5 bases and the J gene lost 5 bases, with 12 bases spanning the gap. In nucleotides, the CDR3 is TGTGCCAGCAGCCCCCGGGGTCGGGAGACCCAGTACTTC. This gives the protein CASSPRGRETQYF.

The CDR3 sequence is CSVVRTGGTEAFF. Written as DNA, the CDR3 is TGCAGCGTCGTAAGGACAGGGGGCACTGAAGCTTTCTTT. This chain joins TRBV29-1 and TRBJ1-1; 10 positions agree with TRBD1. In germline, CDR1 is SQVTM, CDR2 ANQGSEA. The CDR3 covers 13 residues. The J segment lost 4 bases and the V segment lost 6 bases, leaving 5 bases of the junction unmatched.

This clone rates as medium-sized. V and J are TRBV21-1 and TRBJ2-2; TRBD1, the D gene given by the table, was not confirmed from the DNA. TRBV21-1 is flagged as a pseudogene. This CDR3 comprises 14 residues. As DNA, the CDR3 is TGTGCCAGCAGCAAACAGGGGTTCACCGGGGAGCTGTTTTTT. It yields the protein CASSKQGFTGELFF.

This clone was seen a single time. An end of the junction differs from the germline gene, which may be a read error. The chain employs TRBV7-2 and TRBJ1-4; 9 bases fit TRBD1. Germline CDR1 reads SGHTA; CDR2 reads FQGNSA. This CDR3 contains 16 residues. The chain's CDR3 is CASSVAPGQGNEKLFF. CDR3 nucleotides: TGTGCCAGCAGCGTAGCCCCGGGACAGGGAAATGAAAAACTGTTTTTT.

This chain joins TRBV11-2 and TRBJ2-3; D gene uncertain. Trimming cost V 5 bases and J 2 bases, with 5 bases left between them. The CDR3 totals 12 residues. Germline loops: CDR1 SGHAT, CDR2 FQNNGV. CDR3 sequence reads: CASSTDTDTQYF. CDR3 nucleotide sequence: TGTGCCAGCAGCACTGACACAGATACGCAGTATTTT.

This chain joins TRBV21-1 and TRBJ2-7; the table's D call, TRBD2, was not checked against the DNA. TRBV21-1 counts as a pseudogene. CDR3 length: 19 residues. CDR3 sequence (DNA): TGTGCCAGCAGCTCTACACTAGCGGGGGCCACCCGCTGGTCCTACGAGCAGTACGTC. It translates to CASSSTLAGATRWSYEQYV.